One and the same sample provided the 27 T cell receptor beta chains below, sequenced in a study of vaccination effects on CD4 cells after COVID-19. These TCRs are of unknown antigen specificity. Only in-frame clones appear in the TCRdb table, and some are missing; sequencing was by immunoSEQ multiplex PCR. The table records about 73,000 clones, about 78% of them present only once. Before any sequencing was done, the ViraFEST assay used viral peptide pools to expand antigen-specific CD4+ T cells. Following culture for ten to eleven days, CD4+ T cells were isolated. According to the study, vaccine recipients showed no prior SARS-CoV-2 infection and negative nucleocapsid antibodies. The sample was CD4+ T cells from PBMCs cultured with SARS-CoV-2 spike peptides, taken before COVID-19 vaccination. All receptors come from a human donor who received a COVID-19 vaccine.

The V call is TRBV24-1, the J call TRBJ2-5, with TRBD2 matching over 8 bases. J lost 5 bases, V lost 3 bases, and 7 bases had no gene match. This CDR3 is built from 15 residues. Germline V gene sequence: CDR1 KGHDR, CDR2 SFDVKD. CDR3 DNA: TGTGCCACCAGTGATGTCGGGGGGGCCGGGGAGACCCAGTACTTC. Protein sequence: CATSDVGGAGETQYF.

Here the CDR3 DNA reads TGTGCCAGCAGCCAAGATTGGACAGCAGATACGCAGTATTTT. This gives the protein CASSQDWTADTQYF. The chain joins TRBV3-1 (or the pseudogene TRBV3-2) to TRBJ2-3, with D possibly matching TRBD1 (6 bases). Germline loops: CDR1 LGHDT, CDR2 YNNKEL (reference sequence). The CDR3 is 14 amino acids. Trimming took off 0 bases at V and 4 bases at J, with 8 bases between the two ends.

V usage is TRBV7-2 and J usage is TRBJ1-3; no clear D gene. Trimming took off 1 base at V and 7 bases at J, with 2 bases between the two ends. Germline values: CDR1 SGHTA, CDR2 FQGNSA. This CDR3 contains 11 residues. This CDR3 is CASSLGNTIYF. The DNA for the CDR3 is TGTGCCAGCAGCTTAGGGAACACCATATATTTT.

The rearrangement joins TRBV10-3 to TRBJ1-6; D gene uncertain. This CDR3 spans 14 amino acids. With 0 bases removed from V and 4 bases from J, the gap between germline ends came to 4 bases. Germline V gene sequence: CDR1 ENHRY, CDR2 SYGVKD. This CDR3 reads CAISESVYNSPLHF. DNA for the CDR3: TGTGCCATCAGTGAGTCTGTGTATAATTCACCCCTCCACTTT.

The rearrangement joins TRBV15 to TRBJ2-2, with D perhaps TRBD1 (5 bases). The germline V gene has CDR1 LNHNV and CDR2 YYDKDF (reference sequence). V was pared by 5 bases and J by 4 bases, with 14 bases between. The CDR3 covers 15 residues. DNA of the CDR3: TGTGCCACCAGCCGGACCCCAGGGTCCACCGGGGAGCTGTTTTTT. Translating gives CATSRTPGSTGELFF. Full variable domain (rest looked up from reference TRBV15 and TRBJ2-2): DAMVIQNPRYQVTQFGKPVTLSCSQTLNHNVMYWYQQKSSQAPKLLFHYYDKDFNNEADTPDNFQSRRPNTSFCFLDIRSPGLGDTAMYLCATSRTPGSTGELFFGEGSRLTVL.

V and J are TRBV6-6 and TRBJ2-2, with TRBD1 matching 10 bases. The CDR3 sequence is 16 residues long. J was trimmed by 6 bases and V by 2 bases; bases with no gene match: 6. CDR1 and CDR2 (germline): MNHNY, SVGAGI (reference sequence). DNA for the CDR3: TGTGCCAGCAGTTACGGACAGGGACAGGGGCCCGGGGAGCTGTTTTTT. Translation gives CASSYGQGQGPGELFF.

This clone was picked up one time. The J gene is TRBJ1-4, the V gene TRBV6-1; weak D call: TRBD1 (5 bases). V was pared by 3 bases and J by 4 bases, with 12 bases between. The CDR3 length is 15 residues. Germline lookup yields CDR1 MNHNS and CDR2 SASEGT. CDR3 residues: CASSDWGGINEKLFF. The CDR3 DNA follows: TGTGCCAGCAGTGATTGGGGGGGTATTAATGAAAAACTGTTTTTT.

The V gene is TRBV5-1, the J gene TRBJ1-3; D is unresolved. CDR3 length: 15 amino acids. Germline V gives CDR1 SGHRS, CDR2 YFSETQ. The V gene lost 4 bases and the J gene lost 0 bases, with 11 bases spanning the gap. The CDR3: CASSPTGTSGNTIYF. CDR3 nucleotide sequence: TGCGCCAGCAGCCCCACGGGAACCTCTGGAAACACCATATATTTT.

The chain links TRBV7-2 to TRBJ2-1; D is ambiguous. The CDR3 runs to 12 residues. The V end was cut by 5 bases, the J end by 1 base, with 3 bases between. CDR1 is SGHTA and CDR2 is FQGNSA in the germline V gene. This CDR3 reads CASSHSYNEQFF. CDR3 sequence (DNA): TGTGCCAGCAGCCATTCCTACAATGAGCAGTTCTTC.

The CDR3 sequence is CASSKNREEAFF. In nucleotides, the CDR3 is TGTGCCAGCTCAAAGAACCGGGAGGAAGCTTTCTTT. The chain has TRBV18 and TRBJ1-1; no reliable D call. Trimming took 5 bases from V and 8 from J, leaving 12 bases between them. Germline lookup yields CDR1 KGHSH and CDR2 LQKENI. The CDR3 is 12 residues long.

The rearrangement links TRBV6-6 to TRBJ2-3; D unclear. V was clipped by 2 bases and J by 4 bases, with 10 bases between them. The germline V gene has CDR1 MNHNY and CDR2 SVGAGI (reference sequence). CDR3 length: 14 residues. The CDR3 here is CASSYGRPPDTQYF. CDR3 coding DNA: TGTGCCAGCAGTTACGGAAGGCCCCCAGATACGCAGTATTTT.

The chain has TRBV2 and TRBJ2-1; D is unresolved. Germline loops: CDR1 SNHLY, CDR2 FYNNEI. The CDR3 sequence is 15 residues long. Trimming pared 6 bases from V and 6 bases from J, leaving 18 bases between. CDR3 DNA sequence: TGTGCCAGCAGGCACACGTCCTACTACCCCAATGAGCAGTTCTTC. This translates into CASRHTSYYPNEQFF.

V usage is TRBV6-5 and J usage is TRBJ2-7; 8 nucleotides align to TRBD2. Per germline, CDR1 MNHEY and CDR2 SVGAGI. The CDR3 extends over 15 amino acids. The J segment lost 0 bases and the V segment lost 6 bases, leaving 7 bases of the junction unmatched. CDR3 nucleotides: TGTGCCAGCAGCCCGACTAGCGCCGGCTCCTACGAGCAGTACGTC. This encodes CASSPTSAGSYEQYV.

This clone showed up just a few times. The rearrangement joins TRBV7-8 to TRBJ1-2, with TRBD1 identical over 8 bases. The CDR3 is made up of 13 amino acids. The trim removed 3 bases at V and 8 bases at J, leaving 5 bases unmatched. The germline CDR1 and CDR2 sequences are SGHVS and FQNEAQ. The CDR3, as DNA: TGTGCCAGCAGCTTGACAGGGGCTACAGGCTACACCTTC. Its protein is CASSLTGATGYTF.

The chain combines TRBV5-4 with TRBJ2-5; D is perhaps TRBD1 (6 bases). Germline assignment: CDR1 SGHNT and CDR2 YYREEE (reference sequence). Trimming left V 4 bases short and J 1 base short, with 11 bases between. CDR3 length: 14 amino acids. The CDR3 spells CASSKDRVQETQYF. CDR3 coding DNA: TGTGCCAGCAGCAAGGACAGAGTCCAAGAGACCCAGTACTTC.

This clone was picked up a small number of times. V and J are TRBV19 and TRBJ1-6, with TRBD1 matching over 7 bases. J lost 14 bases, V lost 11 bases, and 15 bases had no gene match. Germline values: CDR1 LNHDA, CDR2 SQIVND (reference sequence). The CDR3 has 13 residues. CDR3 in amino acids: CAARAGQDLTLHF. For the CDR3, the DNA is TGTGCCGCGAGGGCAGGACAGGACCTCACCCTCCACTTT.

This rearrangement joins TRBV3-1 (or the pseudogene TRBV3-2) to TRBJ2-7; no reliable D call. The CDR3 has 14 amino acids. Trimming took 2 bases from V and 3 from J, leaving 11 bases between them. CDR1 and CDR2 from the germline V gene are LGHDT and YNNKEL (reference sequence). CDR3 bases: TGTGCCAGCAGCCAATCTGGGGTAGACTACGAGCAGTACGTC. This translates into CASSQSGVDYEQYV.

V usage is TRBV14 and J usage is TRBJ1-2, with 8 bases lining up with TRBD1. Trimming cost V 4 bases and J 1 base; bases outside gene matches: 2. Germline V gives CDR1 SGHDN, CDR2 FVKESK. This CDR3 spans 14 amino acids. The CDR3 DNA sequence: TGTGCCAGCAGCCTGACAGGGGTTAACTATGGCTACACCTTC. It specifies CASSLTGVNYGYTF.

The V gene is TRBV27, the J gene TRBJ1-6; perhaps TRBD1 as D (6 bases). CDR1 and CDR2 (germline): MNHEY, SMNVEV (reference sequence). V lost 4 bases to trimming and J lost 9 bases, with 16 bases between them. This CDR3 contains 15 residues. The CDR3 DNA reads as TGTGCCAGCAGTTCCACAGGGATCTTCGGTTCACCCCTCCACTTT. This translates into CASSSTGIFGSPLHF.

The J gene is TRBJ2-5, the V gene TRBV5-1, with 9 bases identical to TRBD1. Trimming took 4 bases from V and 5 from J; bases not matched to a gene: 6. Germline values: CDR1 SGHRS, CDR2 YFSETQ. This CDR3 spans 14 amino acids. Written as DNA, the CDR3 is TGCGCCAGCAGCGCCACAGGGGGCGCGGAGACCCAGTACTTC. Translated, it gives CASSATGGAETQYF.

The V and J genes are TRBV4-3 and TRBJ1-6; D unresolved. V shed 0 bases and J shed 2 bases, with 8 bases lying between them. CDR1 is LGHNA, CDR2 YSLEER, per germline. CDR3 length: 16 residues. CDR3 loop: CASSQDIQAYNSPLHF. CDR3 in DNA: TGCGCCAGCAGCCAAGATATCCAGGCCTATAATTCACCCCTCCACTTT.

This clone appeared once. The chain has TRBV4-1 and TRBJ2-2; 9 bases map to TRBD1. The CDR3 spans 15 residues. V was clipped by 4 bases and J by 6 bases; unmatched bases: 6. CDR1 is MGHRA, CDR2 YSYEKL, per germline. CDR3 loop: CASSRGQGWSGELFF. The DNA for the CDR3 is TGCGCCAGCAGCCGCGGACAGGGGTGGTCCGGGGAGCTGTTTTTT.

V and J are TRBV7-8 and TRBJ2-1; TRBD2 aligns across 8 bases. In germline, CDR1 is SGHVS, CDR2 FQNEAQ. J gave up 8 bases and V 1 base, and 4 bases lay outside the gene matches. The CDR3 loop spans 14 amino acids. CDR3 bases: TGTGCCAGCAGCTTAGGTGGAGCGGGGGATGAGCAGTTCTTC. Residues: CASSLGGAGDEQFF.

The V gene is TRBV4-1, the J gene TRBJ1-2, with 10 bases lining up with TRBD1. V was pared by 2 bases and J by 6 bases, with 9 bases of the junction left unmatched. This CDR3 contains 16 residues. Germline loops: CDR1 MGHRA, CDR2 YSYEKL. CDR3 nucleotide sequence: TGCGCCAGCAGCCAATTAGGGACAGGGGAGTTTCATGGCTACACCTTC. Translating gives CASSQLGTGEFHGYTF.

The chain employs TRBV29-1 and TRBJ2-3; D remains ambiguous. V dropped 1 base and J dropped 0 bases, with 5 bases sitting between them. Germline V CDR1 and CDR2: SQVTM, ANQGSEA. CDR3 size: 13 residues. CDR3 protein: CSVEVSSTDTQYF. DNA of the CDR3: TGCAGCGTTGAAGTCAGTAGCACAGATACGCAGTATTTT.

The chain links TRBV12-3 or TRBV12-4 to TRBJ2-2; no reliable D call. The CDR3 is 13 residues long. Trimming shortened V by 5 bases and J by 7 bases, and 11 bases separated the two germline ends. DNA for the CDR3: TGTGCCAGCAGTCCCTCGAATGGCGGGGAGCTGTTTTTT. This gives the protein CASSPSNGGELFF.

This chain joins TRBV7-2 and TRBJ1-6; D is uncertain. Per germline, CDR1 SGHTA and CDR2 FQGNSA. V was pared by 5 bases and J by 7 bases, with 15 bases between. CDR3 length: 15 residues. CDR3 region: CASSPQSNENSPLHF. Written as DNA, the CDR3 is TGTGCCAGCAGCCCTCAATCTAACGAAAATTCACCCCTCCACTTT. The full variable domain, rest sourced from reference TRBV7-2 and TRBJ1-6, is GAGVSQSPSNKVTEKGKDVELRCDPISGHTALYWYRQSLGQGLEFLIYFQGNSAPDKSGLPSDRFSAERTGGSVSTLTIQRTQQEDSAVYLCASSPQSNENSPLHFGNGTRLTVT.